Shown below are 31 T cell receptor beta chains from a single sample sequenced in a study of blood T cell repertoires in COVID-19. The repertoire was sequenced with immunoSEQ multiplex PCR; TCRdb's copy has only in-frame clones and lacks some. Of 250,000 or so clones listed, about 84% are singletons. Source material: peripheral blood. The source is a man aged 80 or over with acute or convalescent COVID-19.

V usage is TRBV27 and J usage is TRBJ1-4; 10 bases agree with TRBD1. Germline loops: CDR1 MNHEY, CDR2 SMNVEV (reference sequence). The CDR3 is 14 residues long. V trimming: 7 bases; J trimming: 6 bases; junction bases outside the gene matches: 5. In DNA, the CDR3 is TGTGCCAGCAAAAGACAGGGGGCGGATGAAAAACTGTTTTTT. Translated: CASKRQGADEKLFF.

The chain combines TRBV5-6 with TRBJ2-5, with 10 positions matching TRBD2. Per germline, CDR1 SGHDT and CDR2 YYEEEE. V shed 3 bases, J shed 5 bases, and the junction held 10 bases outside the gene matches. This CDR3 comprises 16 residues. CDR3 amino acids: CASSSPSGGLGETQYF. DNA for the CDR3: TGTGCCAGCAGCTCCCCTAGCGGGGGCCTGGGGGAGACCCAGTACTTC.

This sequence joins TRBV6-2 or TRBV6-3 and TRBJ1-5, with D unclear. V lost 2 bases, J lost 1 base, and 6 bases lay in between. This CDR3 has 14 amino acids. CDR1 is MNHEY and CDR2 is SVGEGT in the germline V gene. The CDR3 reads CASSYPQSNQPQHF. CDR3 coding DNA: TGTGCCAGCAGTTACCCCCAGAGCAATCAGCCCCAGCATTTT.

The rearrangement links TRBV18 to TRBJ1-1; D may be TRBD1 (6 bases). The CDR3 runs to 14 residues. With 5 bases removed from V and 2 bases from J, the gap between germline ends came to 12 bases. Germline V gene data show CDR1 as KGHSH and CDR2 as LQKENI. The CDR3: CASSLRQVNTEAFF. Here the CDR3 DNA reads TGTGCCAGCTCATTACGACAGGTAAACACTGAAGCTTTCTTT.

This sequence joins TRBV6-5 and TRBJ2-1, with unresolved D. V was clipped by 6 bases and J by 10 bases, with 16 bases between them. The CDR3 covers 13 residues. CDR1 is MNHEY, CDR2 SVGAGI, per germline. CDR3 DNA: TGTGCCAGCAGGGCTAACGGTATCGGGGAGCAGTTCTTC. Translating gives CASRANGIGEQFF.

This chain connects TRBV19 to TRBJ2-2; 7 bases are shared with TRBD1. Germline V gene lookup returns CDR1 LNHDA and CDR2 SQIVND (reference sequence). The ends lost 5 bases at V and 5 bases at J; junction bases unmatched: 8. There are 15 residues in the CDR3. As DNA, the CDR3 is TGTGCCAGTAGTTTGACAGGGACCAAGACCGGGGAGCTGTTTTTT. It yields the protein CASSLTGTKTGELFF.

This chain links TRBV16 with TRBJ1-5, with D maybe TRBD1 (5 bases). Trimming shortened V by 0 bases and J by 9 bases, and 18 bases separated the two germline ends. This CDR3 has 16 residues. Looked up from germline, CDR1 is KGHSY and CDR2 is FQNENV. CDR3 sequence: CASSQSPGPSQGPQHF. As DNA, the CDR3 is TGTGCCAGCAGCCAATCACCGGGTCCCTCCCAGGGGCCCCAGCATTTT. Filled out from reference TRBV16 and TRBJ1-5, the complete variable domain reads GEEVAQTPKHLVRGEGQKAKLYCAPIKGHSYVFWYQQVLKNEFKFLISFQNENVFDETGMPKERFSAKCLPNSPCSLEIQATKLEDSAVYFCASSQSPGPSQGPQHFGDGTRLSIL.

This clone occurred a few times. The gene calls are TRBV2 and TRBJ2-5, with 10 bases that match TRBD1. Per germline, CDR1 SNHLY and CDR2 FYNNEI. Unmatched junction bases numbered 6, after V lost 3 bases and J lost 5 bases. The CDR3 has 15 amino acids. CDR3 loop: CASSDPGTGDETQYF. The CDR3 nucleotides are TGTGCCAGCAGTGACCCTGGGACAGGGGACGAGACCCAGTACTTC.

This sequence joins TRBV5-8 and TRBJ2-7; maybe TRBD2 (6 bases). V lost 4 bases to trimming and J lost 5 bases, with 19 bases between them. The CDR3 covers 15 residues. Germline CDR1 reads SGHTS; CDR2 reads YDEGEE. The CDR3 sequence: CASSHRGAGTNEQYF. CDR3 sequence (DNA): TGTGCCAGCAGCCACCGCGGGGCGGGAACCAACGAGCAGTACTTC.

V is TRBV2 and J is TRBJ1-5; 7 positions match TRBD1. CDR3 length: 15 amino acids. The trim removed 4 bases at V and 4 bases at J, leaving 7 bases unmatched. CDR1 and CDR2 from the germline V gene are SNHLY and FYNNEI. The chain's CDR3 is CASSVSGQNNQPQHF. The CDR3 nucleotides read TGTGCCAGCAGTGTATCGGGACAGAATAATCAGCCCCAGCATTTT.

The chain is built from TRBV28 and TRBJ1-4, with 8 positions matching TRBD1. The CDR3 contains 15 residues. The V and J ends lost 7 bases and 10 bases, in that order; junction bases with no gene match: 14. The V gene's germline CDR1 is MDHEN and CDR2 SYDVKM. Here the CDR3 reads CASTASGTGPGKLFF. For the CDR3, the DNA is TGTGCCAGCACCGCGTCTGGGACAGGTCCAGGAAAACTGTTTTTT.

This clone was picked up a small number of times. The CDR3 region has the DNA TGCGCCAGCAGTCCCGGGACTTCCTTCAATCAGCCCCAGCATTTT. The encoded protein is CASSPGTSFNQPQHF. The V gene is TRBV5-1, the J gene TRBJ1-5, with a weak D call TRBD1 (5 bases). The length of the CDR3 is 15 residues. The V end was cut by 5 bases, the J end by 3 bases, with 15 bases between. Germline CDR1 and CDR2: SGHRS and YFSETQ.

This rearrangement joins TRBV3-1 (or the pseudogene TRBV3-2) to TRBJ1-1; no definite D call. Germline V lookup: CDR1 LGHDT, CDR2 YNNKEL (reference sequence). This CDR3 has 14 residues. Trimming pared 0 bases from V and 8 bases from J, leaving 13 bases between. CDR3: CASSQDHNGGEAFF. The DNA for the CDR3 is TGTGCCAGCAGCCAAGATCACAATGGAGGGGAAGCTTTCTTT.

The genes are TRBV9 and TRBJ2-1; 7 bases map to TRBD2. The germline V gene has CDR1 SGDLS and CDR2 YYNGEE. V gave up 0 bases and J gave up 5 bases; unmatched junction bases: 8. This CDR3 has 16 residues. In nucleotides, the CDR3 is TGTGCCAGCAGCGTAGGGGGACTATGGTTTAACAATGAGCAGTTCTTC. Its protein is CASSVGGLWFNNEQFF.

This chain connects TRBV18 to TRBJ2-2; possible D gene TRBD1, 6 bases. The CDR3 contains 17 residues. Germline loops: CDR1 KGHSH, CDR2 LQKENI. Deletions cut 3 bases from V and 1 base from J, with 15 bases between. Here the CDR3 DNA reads TGTGCCAGCTCACCGGGGCAAACAGGGATGAACACCGGGGAGCTGTTTTTT. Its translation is CASSPGQTGMNTGELFF.

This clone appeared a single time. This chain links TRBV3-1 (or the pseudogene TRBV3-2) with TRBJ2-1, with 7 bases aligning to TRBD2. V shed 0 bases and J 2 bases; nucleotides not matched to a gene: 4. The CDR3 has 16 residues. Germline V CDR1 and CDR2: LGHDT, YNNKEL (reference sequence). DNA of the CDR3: TGTGCCAGCAGCCAAGATCGTCTAGCGGCCTACAATGAGCAGTTCTTC. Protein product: CASSQDRLAAYNEQFF.

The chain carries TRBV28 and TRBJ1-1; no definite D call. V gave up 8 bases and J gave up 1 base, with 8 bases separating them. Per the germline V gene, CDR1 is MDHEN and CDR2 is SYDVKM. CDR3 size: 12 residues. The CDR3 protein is CASRDQNTEAFF. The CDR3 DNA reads TGTGCCAGCCGGGATCAGAACACTGAAGCTTTCTTT.

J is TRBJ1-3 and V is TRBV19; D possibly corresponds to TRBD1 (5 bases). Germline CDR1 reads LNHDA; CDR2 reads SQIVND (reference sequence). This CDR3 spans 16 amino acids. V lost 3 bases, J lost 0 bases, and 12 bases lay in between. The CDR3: CASSMGQLGSGNTIYF. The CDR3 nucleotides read TGTGCCAGTAGTATGGGGCAGTTGGGCTCTGGAAACACCATATATTTT.

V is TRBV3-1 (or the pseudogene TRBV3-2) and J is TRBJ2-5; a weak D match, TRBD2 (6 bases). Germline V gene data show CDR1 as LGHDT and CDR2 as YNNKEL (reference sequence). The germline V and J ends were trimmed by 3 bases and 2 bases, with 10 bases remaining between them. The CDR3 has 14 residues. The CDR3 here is CASSHLSGQETQYF. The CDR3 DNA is TGTGCCAGCAGCCATCTTAGCGGACAAGAGACCCAGTACTTC.

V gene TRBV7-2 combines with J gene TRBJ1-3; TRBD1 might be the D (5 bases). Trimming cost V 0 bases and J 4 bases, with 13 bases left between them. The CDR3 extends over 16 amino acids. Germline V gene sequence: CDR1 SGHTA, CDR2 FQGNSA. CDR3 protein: CASSLAPGMGGNTIYF. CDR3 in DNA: TGTGCCAGCAGCTTAGCTCCAGGGATGGGGGGAAACACCATATATTTT.

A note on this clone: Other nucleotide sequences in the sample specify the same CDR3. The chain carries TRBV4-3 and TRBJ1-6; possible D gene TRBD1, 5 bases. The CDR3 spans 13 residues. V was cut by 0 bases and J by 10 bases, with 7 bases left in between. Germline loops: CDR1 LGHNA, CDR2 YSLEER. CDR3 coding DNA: TGCGCCAGCAGCCAAGATAGGGGCTCACCCCTCCACTTT. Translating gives CASSQDRGSPLHF.

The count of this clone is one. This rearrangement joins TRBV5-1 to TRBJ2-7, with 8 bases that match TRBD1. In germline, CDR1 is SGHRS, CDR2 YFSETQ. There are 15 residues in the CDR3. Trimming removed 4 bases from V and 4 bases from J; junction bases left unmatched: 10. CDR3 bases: TGCGCCAGCAGCACCCGACAGGGGTCGGGGTACGAGCAGTACTTC. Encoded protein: CASSTRQGSGYEQYF.

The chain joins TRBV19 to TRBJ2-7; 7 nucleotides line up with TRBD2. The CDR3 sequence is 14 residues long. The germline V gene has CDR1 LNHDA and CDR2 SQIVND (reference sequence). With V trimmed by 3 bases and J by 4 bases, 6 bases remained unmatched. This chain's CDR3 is CASSIGRAGYEQYF. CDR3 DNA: TGTGCCAGTAGTATTGGGAGGGCCGGATACGAGCAGTACTTC.

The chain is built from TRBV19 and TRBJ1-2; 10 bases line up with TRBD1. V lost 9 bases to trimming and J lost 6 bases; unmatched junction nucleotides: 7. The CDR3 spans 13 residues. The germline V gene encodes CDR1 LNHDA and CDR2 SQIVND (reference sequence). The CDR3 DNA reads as TGTGCCAGCAGGGACAGGGGAGGCAATGGCTACACCTTC. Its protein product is CASRDRGGNGYTF.

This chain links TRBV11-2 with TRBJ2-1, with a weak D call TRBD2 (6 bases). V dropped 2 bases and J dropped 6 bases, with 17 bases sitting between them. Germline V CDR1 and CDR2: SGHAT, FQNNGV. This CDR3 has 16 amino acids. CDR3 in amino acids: CASSLTRSVGGNEQFF. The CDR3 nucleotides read TGTGCCAGCAGCTTAACCCGGAGTGTGGGGGGCAATGAGCAGTTCTTC.

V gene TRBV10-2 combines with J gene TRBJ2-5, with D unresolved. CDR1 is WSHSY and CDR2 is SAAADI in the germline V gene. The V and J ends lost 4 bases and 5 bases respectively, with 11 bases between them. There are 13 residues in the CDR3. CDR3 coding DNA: TGCGCCAGCAGTGCGCAGGAACAGGAGACCCAGTACTTC. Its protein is CASSAQEQETQYF.

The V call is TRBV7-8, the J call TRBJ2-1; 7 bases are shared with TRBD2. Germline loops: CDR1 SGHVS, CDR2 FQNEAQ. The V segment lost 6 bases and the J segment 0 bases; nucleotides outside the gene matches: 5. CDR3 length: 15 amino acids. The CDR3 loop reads CASSSGSSSYNEQFF. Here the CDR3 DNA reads TGTGCCAGCAGTAGCGGGTCCAGCTCCTACAATGAGCAGTTCTTC.

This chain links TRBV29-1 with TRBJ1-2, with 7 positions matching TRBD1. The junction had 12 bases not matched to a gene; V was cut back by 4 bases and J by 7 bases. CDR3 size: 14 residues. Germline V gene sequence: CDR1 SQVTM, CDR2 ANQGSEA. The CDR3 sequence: CSVVGTQGSGGYTF. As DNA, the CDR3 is TGCAGCGTTGTGGGGACACAGGGGTCGGGTGGCTACACCTTC. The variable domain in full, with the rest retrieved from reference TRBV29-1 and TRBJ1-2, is SAVISQKPSRDICQRGTSLTIQCQVDSQVTMMFWYRQQPGQSLTLIATANQGSEATYESGFVIDKFPISRPNLTFSTLTVSNMSPEDSSIYLCSVVGTQGSGGYTFGSGTRLTVV.

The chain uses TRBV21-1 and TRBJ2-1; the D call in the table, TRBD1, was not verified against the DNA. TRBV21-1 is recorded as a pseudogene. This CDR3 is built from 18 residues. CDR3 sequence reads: CASSKGGTGGQILLGQFF. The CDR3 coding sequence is TGTGCCAGCAGCAAAGGTGGGACAGGGGGCCAAATTCTCCTTGGGCAGTTCTTC.

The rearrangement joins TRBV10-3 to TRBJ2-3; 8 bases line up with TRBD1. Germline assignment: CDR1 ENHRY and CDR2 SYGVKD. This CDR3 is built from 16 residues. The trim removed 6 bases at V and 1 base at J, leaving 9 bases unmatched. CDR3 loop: CAIRTGVVGGTDTQYF. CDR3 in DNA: TGTGCCATCAGGACAGGGGTTGTGGGCGGCACAGATACGCAGTATTTT.

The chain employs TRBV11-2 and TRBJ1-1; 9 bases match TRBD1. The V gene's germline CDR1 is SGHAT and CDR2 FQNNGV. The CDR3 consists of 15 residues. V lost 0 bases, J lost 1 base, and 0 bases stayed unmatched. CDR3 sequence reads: CASSLEGQGNTEAFF. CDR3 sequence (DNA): TGTGCCAGCAGCTTAGAGGGACAGGGGAACACTGAAGCTTTCTTT.